The T cell receptor beta chain under discussion was sequenced for a study of blood T cell repertoires in COVID-19. Study information: Some COVID-19 samples were acute and others convalescent; all came from the United States, Italy and Spain. Sources were T cells, B-cell-depleted T cells, or PBMCs; the material itself was cDNA or gDNA.

In the study's own analysis: Quantification of nucleated cells was approximated via reference gene primer amplification. TCRdb keeps only in-frame clones here, not all; method: immunoSEQ multiplex PCR. The D gene and trimming were derived from the DNA, and the V and J assignments and clone size from that table. Of approximately 170,000 clones in the sample, less than 90% were seen once. CDR1 and CDR2 from the germline V gene are MNHEY and SMNVEV (reference sequence). J was trimmed by 10 bases and V by 4 bases; bases with no gene match: 5. This CDR3 is 13 amino acids long. The sequencing input was peripheral blood. This clonotype was obtained from a man aged 55 to 70 with acute or convalescent COVID-19. This chain links TRBV27 with TRBJ2-1; 9 bases align to TRBD1. The CDR3 here is CASSWDREGEQFF. Here the CDR3 DNA reads TGTGCCAGCAGTTGGGACAGGGAGGGAGAGCAGTTCTTC.